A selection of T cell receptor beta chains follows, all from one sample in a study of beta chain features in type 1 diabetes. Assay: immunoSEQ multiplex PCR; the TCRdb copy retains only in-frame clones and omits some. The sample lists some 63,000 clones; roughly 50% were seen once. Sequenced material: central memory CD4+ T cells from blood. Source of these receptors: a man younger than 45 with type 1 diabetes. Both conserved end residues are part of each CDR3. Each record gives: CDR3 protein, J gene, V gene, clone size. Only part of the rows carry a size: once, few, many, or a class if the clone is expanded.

cdr3_aa: CASSSSTSYYEQYF; j_call: TRBJ2-7; v_call: TRBV18; clone_size: .
cdr3_aa: CASSRTGRGPYNEQFF; j_call: TRBJ2-1; v_call: TRBV5-1; clone_size: .
cdr3_aa: CACNRDRNTEAFF; j_call: TRBJ1-1; v_call: TRBV30; clone_size: .
cdr3_aa: CASKDRGNSPLHF; j_call: TRBJ1-6; v_call: TRBV19; clone_size: .
cdr3_aa: CASSTDFSSYEQYF; j_call: TRBJ2-7; v_call: TRBV2; clone_size: .
cdr3_aa: CASSGQAERGYTF; j_call: TRBJ1-2; v_call: TRBV2; clone_size: .
cdr3_aa: CASSLASGGYNEQFF; j_call: TRBJ2-1; v_call: TRBV7-9; clone_size: .
cdr3_aa: CASKRGASGISYNEQFF; j_call: TRBJ2-1; v_call: TRBV4-1; clone_size: .
cdr3_aa: CASSQAGTQGNYGYTF; j_call: TRBJ1-2; v_call: TRBV4-2; clone_size: .
cdr3_aa: CASSLARGFAETQYF; j_call: TRBJ2-5; v_call: TRBV7-9; clone_size: medium-sized
cdr3_aa: CASSQGTSGLGEQFF; j_call: TRBJ2-1; v_call: TRBV7-9; clone_size: few
cdr3_aa: CASRQGPYNEQFF; j_call: TRBJ2-1; v_call: TRBV7-8; clone_size: .
cdr3_aa: CASSRFDGAYNEQFF; j_call: TRBJ2-1; v_call: TRBV2; clone_size: .
cdr3_aa: CASRRAGGPDTQYF; j_call: TRBJ2-3; v_call: TRBV6-1; clone_size: few
cdr3_aa: CASSPTLAGGSSYEQYF; j_call: TRBJ2-7; v_call: TRBV18; clone_size: .
cdr3_aa: CASSQERVWHEQFF; j_call: TRBJ2-1; v_call: TRBV4-2; clone_size: .
cdr3_aa: CASSQDEDRANTEAFF; j_call: TRBJ1-1; v_call: TRBV4-1; clone_size: few
cdr3_aa: CASSFGGARSANYGYTF; j_call: TRBJ1-2; v_call: TRBV5-6; clone_size: .
cdr3_aa: CASSDYIGGSSYNEQFF; j_call: TRBJ2-1; v_call: TRBV25-1; clone_size: few
cdr3_aa: CASSPGTGGLEAFF; j_call: TRBJ1-1; v_call: TRBV5-1; clone_size: .
cdr3_aa: CSARGGQTQETQYF; j_call: TRBJ2-5; v_call: TRBV29-1; clone_size: few
cdr3_aa: CASSLDAIAAGTDTQYF; j_call: TRBJ2-3; v_call: TRBV11-2; clone_size: .
cdr3_aa: CASSFERANYGYTF; j_call: TRBJ1-2; v_call: TRBV5-1; clone_size: .
cdr3_aa: CASSIGYLAGGRLGFF; j_call: TRBJ2-1; v_call: TRBV19; clone_size: few
cdr3_aa: CASSPWTGGEAFF; j_call: TRBJ1-1; v_call: TRBV11-2; clone_size: .
cdr3_aa: CASSGVTGGYTF; j_call: TRBJ1-2; v_call: TRBV2; clone_size: .
cdr3_aa: CATQGAQGPLEQYF; j_call: TRBJ2-7; v_call: TRBV2; clone_size: few
cdr3_aa: CASSLGPPTGGGTEAFF; j_call: TRBJ1-1; v_call: TRBV5-1; clone_size: few
cdr3_aa: CASSKTGGANTEAFF; j_call: TRBJ1-1; v_call: TRBV2; clone_size: .
cdr3_aa: CASSTGTSGGPEAQYF; j_call: TRBJ2-5; v_call: TRBV11-3; clone_size: .
cdr3_aa: CASSLGLAGGQETQYF; j_call: TRBJ2-5; v_call: TRBV7-7; clone_size: .
cdr3_aa: CASSLGGQGNYGYTF; j_call: TRBJ1-2; v_call: TRBV7-9; clone_size: .
cdr3_aa: CASSLGLGTSVDTQYF; j_call: TRBJ2-3; v_call: TRBV13; clone_size: .
cdr3_aa: CASSLDAPQGYYEQYF; j_call: TRBJ2-7; v_call: TRBV11-3; clone_size: few
cdr3_aa: CASSLSDEQFF; j_call: TRBJ2-1; v_call: TRBV4-2; clone_size: .
cdr3_aa: CSQRIGKVTSTDTQYF; j_call: TRBJ2-3; v_call: TRBV29-1; clone_size: .
cdr3_aa: CASSYPDRNTEAFF; j_call: TRBJ1-1; v_call: TRBV28; clone_size: .
cdr3_aa: CASSLETGWETQYF; j_call: TRBJ2-5; v_call: TRBV7-6; clone_size: .
cdr3_aa: CASSLGGGMYEQYF; j_call: TRBJ2-7; v_call: TRBV5-1; clone_size: once
cdr3_aa: CASSSSSGIPYF; j_call: TRBJ2-7; v_call: TRBV7-9; clone_size: few
cdr3_aa: CASSPRLAGGTHEQYF; j_call: TRBJ2-7; v_call: TRBV7-9; clone_size: .
cdr3_aa: CASSSLGGGAYNEQFF; j_call: TRBJ2-1; v_call: TRBV5-6; clone_size: few
cdr3_aa: CASSEPGSYEQYF; j_call: TRBJ2-7; v_call: TRBV6-1; clone_size: .
cdr3_aa: CASSVGAGGYYNSPLHF; j_call: TRBJ1-6; v_call: TRBV9; clone_size: .
cdr3_aa: CAISDLAVGGDTQYF; j_call: TRBJ2-3; v_call: TRBV10-3; clone_size: few
cdr3_aa: CASSPRTGGPLMNTEAFF; j_call: TRBJ1-1; v_call: TRBV11-2; clone_size: few
cdr3_aa: CASSQGDRLNTEAFF; j_call: TRBJ1-1; v_call: TRBV4-2; clone_size: .
cdr3_aa: CASSRPRPRGAEAFF; j_call: TRBJ1-1; v_call: TRBV19; clone_size: .
cdr3_aa: CASRDPTVVQETQYF; j_call: TRBJ2-5; v_call: TRBV6-1; clone_size: few
cdr3_aa: CASSSSGTSNNEQFF; j_call: TRBJ2-1; v_call: TRBV5-1; clone_size: few
cdr3_aa: CASSLRTDETEAFF; j_call: TRBJ1-1; v_call: TRBV5-1; clone_size: .
cdr3_aa: CASSASGRGETQYF; j_call: TRBJ2-5; v_call: TRBV7-9; clone_size: .
cdr3_aa: CSVESGRDYGYTF; j_call: TRBJ1-2; v_call: TRBV29-1; clone_size: .
cdr3_aa: CASSFGGGSQSSYEQYF; j_call: TRBJ2-7; v_call: TRBV7-9; clone_size: .
cdr3_aa: CASTPGGSGGFQETQYF; j_call: TRBJ2-5; v_call: TRBV5-1; clone_size: .
cdr3_aa: CASSSPPAGGTQYF; j_call: TRBJ2-5; v_call: TRBV27; clone_size: medium-sized
cdr3_aa: CASSQDREKGLNNEKLFF; j_call: TRBJ1-4; v_call: TRBV4-1; clone_size: few
cdr3_aa: CASSLGLYNEQFF; j_call: TRBJ2-1; v_call: TRBV7-8; clone_size: few
cdr3_aa: CASSLGTQGFSGANVLTF; j_call: TRBJ2-6; v_call: TRBV5-1; clone_size: .